The count of the clone carrying this T cell receptor beta chain is one. Its target is not known. Sequence at one end of the junction differs from germline and may be a read error. These data originate in a study of Graves' ophthalmopathy and Graves' hyperthyroidism. Other autoimmune diseases, uncontrolled infections, pregnancy or lactation led to the exclusion of patients. Reliance was placed on clinical symptoms, serum thyroxine, TRAb, thyroid ultrasound and orbital computed tomography for diagnosis. CDR3 regions of TCR beta were amplified from RNA transcripts. A first-round RT-PCR used HTBI primers, followed by a second-round multiplex PCR. Via MiXCR, TCRdb re-called the multiplex PCR reads, giving one row per CDR3 protein. The sample has around 520,000 distinct CDR3 sequences; about 35% are singletons. Study-level results: Most thyroid-expanded clonotypes exceeding 0.001 frequency were also found in blood.

From germline, CDR1 is ENHRY and CDR2 SYGVKD. This CDR3 is built from 14 residues. The V gene is TRBV10-3, the J gene TRBJ1-2, with 9 bases identical to TRBD1. Sequencing used peripheral blood or thyroid tissue (not recorded which). This clonotype was obtained from an adult man with Graves' hyperthyroidism. CDR3 amino acids: CALSEGTGNYGYTF. For the CDR3, the DNA is TGTGCCCTCAGTGAAGGGACAGGGAACTATGGCTACACCTTC.